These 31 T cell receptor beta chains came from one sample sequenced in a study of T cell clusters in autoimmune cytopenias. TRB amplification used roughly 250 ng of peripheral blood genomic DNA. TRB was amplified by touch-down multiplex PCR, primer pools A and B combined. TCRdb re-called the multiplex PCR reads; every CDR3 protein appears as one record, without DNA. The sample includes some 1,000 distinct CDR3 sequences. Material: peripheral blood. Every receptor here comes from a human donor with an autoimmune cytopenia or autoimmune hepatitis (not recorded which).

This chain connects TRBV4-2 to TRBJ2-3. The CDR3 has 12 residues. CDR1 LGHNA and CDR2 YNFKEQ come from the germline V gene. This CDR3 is CASSSNTDTQYF.

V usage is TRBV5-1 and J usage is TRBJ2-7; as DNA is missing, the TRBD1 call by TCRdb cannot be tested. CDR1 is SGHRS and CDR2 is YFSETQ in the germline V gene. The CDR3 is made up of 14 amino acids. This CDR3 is CASSLRDRNYEQYF.

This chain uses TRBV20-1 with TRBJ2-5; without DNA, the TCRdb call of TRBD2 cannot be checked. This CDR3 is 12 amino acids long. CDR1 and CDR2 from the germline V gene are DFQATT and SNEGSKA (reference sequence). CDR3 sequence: CSAQLAKETQYF.

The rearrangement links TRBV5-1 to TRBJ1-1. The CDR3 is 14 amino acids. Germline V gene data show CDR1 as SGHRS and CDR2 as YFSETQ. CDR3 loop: CASSLGSGNTEAFF.

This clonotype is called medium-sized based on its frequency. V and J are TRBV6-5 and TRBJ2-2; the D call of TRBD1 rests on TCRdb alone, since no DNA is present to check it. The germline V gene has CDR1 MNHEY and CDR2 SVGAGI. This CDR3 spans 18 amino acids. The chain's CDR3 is CASSYSSAGQGITGELFF.

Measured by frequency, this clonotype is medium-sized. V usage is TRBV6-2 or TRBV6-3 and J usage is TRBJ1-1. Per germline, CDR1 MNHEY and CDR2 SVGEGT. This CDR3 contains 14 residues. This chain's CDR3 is CASSYGRRGGEAFF.

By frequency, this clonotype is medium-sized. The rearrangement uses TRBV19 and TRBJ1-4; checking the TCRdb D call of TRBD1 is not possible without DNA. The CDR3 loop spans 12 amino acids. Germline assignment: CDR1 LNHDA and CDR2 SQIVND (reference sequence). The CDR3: CASSQRGEKLFF.

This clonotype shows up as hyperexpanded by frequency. CDR3 protein: CAISPGLLGEQYF. The chain recombines TRBV6-5 with TRBJ2-7; TCRdb names TRBD2, which stays unverified in the absence of DNA. Germline assignment: CDR1 MNHEY and CDR2 SVGAGI. The CDR3 loop spans 13 amino acids.

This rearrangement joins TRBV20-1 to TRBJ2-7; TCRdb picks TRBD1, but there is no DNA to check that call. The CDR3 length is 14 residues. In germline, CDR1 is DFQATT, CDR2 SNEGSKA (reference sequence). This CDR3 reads CSAPRTGADGEQYF.

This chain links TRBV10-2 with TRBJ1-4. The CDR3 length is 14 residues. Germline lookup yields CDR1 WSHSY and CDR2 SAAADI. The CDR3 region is CASSENSRNEKLFF.

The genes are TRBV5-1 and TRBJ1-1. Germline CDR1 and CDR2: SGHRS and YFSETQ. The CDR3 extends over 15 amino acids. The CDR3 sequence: CASSLDGPGGTEAFF.

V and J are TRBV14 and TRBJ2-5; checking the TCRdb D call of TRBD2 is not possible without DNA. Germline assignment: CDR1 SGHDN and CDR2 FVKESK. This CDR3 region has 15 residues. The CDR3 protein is CASSQDTSGQETQYF.

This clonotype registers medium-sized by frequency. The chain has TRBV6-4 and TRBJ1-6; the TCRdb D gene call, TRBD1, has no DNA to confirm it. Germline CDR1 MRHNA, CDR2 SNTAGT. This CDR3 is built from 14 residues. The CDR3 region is CASSDGASNSPLHF.

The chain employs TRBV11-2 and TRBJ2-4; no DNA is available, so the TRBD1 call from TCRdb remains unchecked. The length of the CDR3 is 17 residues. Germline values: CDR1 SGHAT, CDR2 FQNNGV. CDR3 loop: CASSSVRDRLAKNIQYF. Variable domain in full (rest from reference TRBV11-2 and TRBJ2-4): EAGVAQSPRYKIIEKRQSVAFWCNPISGHATLYWYQQILGQGPKLLIQFQNNGVVDDSQLPKDRFSAERLKGVDSTLKIQPAKLEDSAVYLCASSSVRDRLAKNIQYFGAGTRLSVL.

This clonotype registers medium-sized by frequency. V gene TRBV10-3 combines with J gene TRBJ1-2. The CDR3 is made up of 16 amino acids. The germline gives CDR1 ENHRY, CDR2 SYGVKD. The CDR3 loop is CAISESMMKPNYGYTF.

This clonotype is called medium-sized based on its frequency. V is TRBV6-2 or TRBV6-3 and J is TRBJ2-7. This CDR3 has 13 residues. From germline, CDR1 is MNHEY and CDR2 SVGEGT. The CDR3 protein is CASSLLRGYEQYF.

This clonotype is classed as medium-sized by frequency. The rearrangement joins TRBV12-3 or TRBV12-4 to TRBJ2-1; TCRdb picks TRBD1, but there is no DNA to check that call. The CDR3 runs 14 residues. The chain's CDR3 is CASQGGQSYNEQFF.

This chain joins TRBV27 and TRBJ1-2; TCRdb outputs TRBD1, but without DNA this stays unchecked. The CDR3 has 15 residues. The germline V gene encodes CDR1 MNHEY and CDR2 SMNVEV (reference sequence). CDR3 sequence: CASSPSGGGIDGYTF.

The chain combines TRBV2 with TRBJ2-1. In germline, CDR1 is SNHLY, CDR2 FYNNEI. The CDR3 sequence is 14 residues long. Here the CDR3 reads CASRGGLLSGEQFF.

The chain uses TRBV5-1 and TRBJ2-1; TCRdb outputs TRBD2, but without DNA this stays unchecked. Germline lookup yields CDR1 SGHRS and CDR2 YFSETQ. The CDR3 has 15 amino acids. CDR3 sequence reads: CASSLETSGLGAQFF.

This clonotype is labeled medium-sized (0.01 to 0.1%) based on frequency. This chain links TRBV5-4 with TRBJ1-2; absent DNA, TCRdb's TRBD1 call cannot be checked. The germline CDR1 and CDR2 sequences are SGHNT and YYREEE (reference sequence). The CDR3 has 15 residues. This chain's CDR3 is CASSSSAGGDYGYTF.

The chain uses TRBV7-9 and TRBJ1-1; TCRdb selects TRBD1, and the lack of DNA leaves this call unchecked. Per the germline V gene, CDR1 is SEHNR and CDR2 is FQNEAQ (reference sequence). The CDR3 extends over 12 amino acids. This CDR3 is CATRQGDTEAFF.

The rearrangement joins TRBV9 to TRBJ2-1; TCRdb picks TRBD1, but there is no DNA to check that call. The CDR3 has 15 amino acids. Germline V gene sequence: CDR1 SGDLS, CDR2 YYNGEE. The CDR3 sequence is CASSAAGVGYNEQFF.

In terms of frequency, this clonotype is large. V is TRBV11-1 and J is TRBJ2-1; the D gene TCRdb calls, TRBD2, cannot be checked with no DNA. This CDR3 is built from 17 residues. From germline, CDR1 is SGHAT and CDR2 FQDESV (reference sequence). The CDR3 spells CASSLSSGGDSYNEQFF. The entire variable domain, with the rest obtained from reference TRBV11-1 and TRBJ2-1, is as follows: EAEVAQSPRYKITEKSQAVAFWCDPISGHATLYWYRQILGQGPELLVQFQDESVVDDSQLPKDRFSAERLKGVDSTLKIQPAELGDSAMYLCASSLSSGGDSYNEQFFGPGTRLTVL.

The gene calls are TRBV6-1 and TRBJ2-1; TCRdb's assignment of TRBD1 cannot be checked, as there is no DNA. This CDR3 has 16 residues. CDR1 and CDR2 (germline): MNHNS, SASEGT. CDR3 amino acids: CASSSGTGGDWYELFF.

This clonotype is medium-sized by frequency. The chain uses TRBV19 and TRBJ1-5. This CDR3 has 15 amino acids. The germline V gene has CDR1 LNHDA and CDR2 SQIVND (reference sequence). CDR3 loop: CASSIGKGGNQPQHF.

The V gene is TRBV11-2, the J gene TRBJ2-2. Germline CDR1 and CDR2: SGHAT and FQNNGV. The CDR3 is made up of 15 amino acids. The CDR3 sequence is CASSFALINTGELFF.

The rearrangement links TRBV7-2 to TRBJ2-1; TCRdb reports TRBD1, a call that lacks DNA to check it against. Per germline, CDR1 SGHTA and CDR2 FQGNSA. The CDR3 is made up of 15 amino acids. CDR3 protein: CASSLGRGNGNEQFF.

The CDR3 loop reads CASSLEGIGNQPQHF. The rearrangement uses TRBV5-8 and TRBJ1-5. The length of the CDR3 is 15 residues. From germline, CDR1 is SGHTS and CDR2 YDEGEE.

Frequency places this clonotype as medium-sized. The CDR3 is CASSILIQGNTEAFF. This chain joins TRBV19 and TRBJ1-1; absent DNA, TCRdb's TRBD1 call cannot be checked. The V gene's germline CDR1 is LNHDA and CDR2 SQIVND (reference sequence). This CDR3 contains 15 residues.

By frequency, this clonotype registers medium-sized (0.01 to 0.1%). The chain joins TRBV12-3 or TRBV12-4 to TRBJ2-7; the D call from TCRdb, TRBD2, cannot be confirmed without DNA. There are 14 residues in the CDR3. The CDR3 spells CASSAGLGLGEQYF.